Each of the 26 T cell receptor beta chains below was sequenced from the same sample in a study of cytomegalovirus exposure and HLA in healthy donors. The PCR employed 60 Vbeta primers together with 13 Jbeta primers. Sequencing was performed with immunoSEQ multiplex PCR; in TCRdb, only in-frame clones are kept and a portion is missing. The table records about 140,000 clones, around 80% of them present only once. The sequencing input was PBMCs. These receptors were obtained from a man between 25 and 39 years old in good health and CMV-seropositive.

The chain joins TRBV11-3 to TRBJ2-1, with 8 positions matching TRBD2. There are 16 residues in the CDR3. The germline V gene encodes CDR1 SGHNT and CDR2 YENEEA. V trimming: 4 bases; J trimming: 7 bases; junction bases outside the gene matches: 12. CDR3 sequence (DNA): TGTGCCAGCAGCTCCACAGGCAGCGGGAGAACGAATGAGCAGTTCTTC. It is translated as CASSSTGSGRTNEQFF.

The CDR3, as DNA: TGTGCCAGCAGTTTAACCTCCCTCCAGGCAGGGGGCAATCAGCCCCAGCATTTT. Amino acid sequence: CASSLTSLQAGGNQPQHF. This sequence joins TRBV27 and TRBJ1-5; D perhaps matches TRBD1 (6 bases). V dropped 2 bases and J dropped 2 bases, with 19 bases sitting between them. This CDR3 spans 18 amino acids. Germline assignment: CDR1 MNHEY and CDR2 SMNVEV (reference sequence).

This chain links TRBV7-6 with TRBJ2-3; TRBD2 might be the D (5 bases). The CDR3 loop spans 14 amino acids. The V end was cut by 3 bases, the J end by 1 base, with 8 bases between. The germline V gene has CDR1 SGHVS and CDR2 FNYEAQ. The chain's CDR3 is CASSFGVGTDTQYF. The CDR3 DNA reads TGTGCCAGCAGCTTCGGGGTGGGCACAGATACGCAGTATTTT.

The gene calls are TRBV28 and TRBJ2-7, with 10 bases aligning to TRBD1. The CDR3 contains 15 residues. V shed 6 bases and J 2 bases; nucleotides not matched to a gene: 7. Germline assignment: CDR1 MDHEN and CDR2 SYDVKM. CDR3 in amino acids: CASSPGQGLPYEQYF. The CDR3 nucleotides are TGTGCCAGCAGCCCGGGACAGGGGCTCCCCTACGAGCAGTACTTC.

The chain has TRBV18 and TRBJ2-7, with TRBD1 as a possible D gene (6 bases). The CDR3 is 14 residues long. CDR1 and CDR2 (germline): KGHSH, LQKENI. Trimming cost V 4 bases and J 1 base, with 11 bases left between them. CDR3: CASSLLDSSYEQYF. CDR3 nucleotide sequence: TGTGCCAGCTCACTCTTGGACAGTTCCTACGAGCAGTACTTC.

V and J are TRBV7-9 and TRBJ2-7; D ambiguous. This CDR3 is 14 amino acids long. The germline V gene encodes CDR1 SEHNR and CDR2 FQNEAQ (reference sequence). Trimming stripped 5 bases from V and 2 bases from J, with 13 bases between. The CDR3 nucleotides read TGTGCCAGCAGCCGGTCGGGTATTCCCTACGAGCAGTACTTC. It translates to CASSRSGIPYEQYF.

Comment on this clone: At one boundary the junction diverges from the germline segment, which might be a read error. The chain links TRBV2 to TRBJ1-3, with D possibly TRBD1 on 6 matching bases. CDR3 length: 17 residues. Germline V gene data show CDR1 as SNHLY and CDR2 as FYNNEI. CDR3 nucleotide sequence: TGTGCCAGCAGTGAAGGGGAACAGGGCCGGCCTGGAAACACCTTATATTTT. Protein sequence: CASSEGEQGRPGNTLYF.

The CDR3 is CASSVARQAGELFF. The CDR3 DNA is TGTGCCAGCAGCGTAGCCCGCCAGGCCGGGGAGCTGTTTTTT. This sequence joins TRBV9 and TRBJ2-2, with D uncertain. V lost 0 bases and J lost 6, with 9 bases in between. This CDR3 is 14 amino acids long. Germline loops: CDR1 SGDLS, CDR2 YYNGEE.

This chain's CDR3 is CSPYRESGTEAFF. The CDR3 DNA follows: TGCAGCCCATACAGGGAGTCCGGGACTGAAGCTTTCTTT. This sequence joins TRBV29-1 and TRBJ1-1, with D possibly being TRBD1 (6 bases). The CDR3 runs to 13 residues. Trimming cost V 8 bases and J 5 bases, with 18 bases left between them. Germline CDR1 reads SQVTM; CDR2 reads ANQGSEA.

CDR3 loop: CSVWQVVQYF. In nucleotides, the CDR3 is TGCAGCGTCTGGCAGGTCGTGCAGTACTTC. The rearrangement links TRBV29-1 to TRBJ2-5, with D unresolved. There are 10 residues in the CDR3. Germline CDR1 reads SQVTM; CDR2 reads ANQGSEA. Trimming stripped 6 bases from V and 11 bases from J, with 13 bases between.

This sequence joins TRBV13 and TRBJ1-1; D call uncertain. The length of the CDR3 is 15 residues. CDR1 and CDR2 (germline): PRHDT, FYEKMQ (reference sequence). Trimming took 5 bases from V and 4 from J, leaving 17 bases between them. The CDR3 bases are TGTGCCAGCAGCGTCTTGGCCAGCGAGAGCACTGAAGCTTTCTTT. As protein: CASSVLASESTEAFF.

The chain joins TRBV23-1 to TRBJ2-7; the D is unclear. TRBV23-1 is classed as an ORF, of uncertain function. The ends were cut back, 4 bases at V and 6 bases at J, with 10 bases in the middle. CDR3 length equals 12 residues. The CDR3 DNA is TGCGCCAGCAGTCCGGTGAAGTGCGAGCAGTACTTC. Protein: CASSPVKCEQYF.

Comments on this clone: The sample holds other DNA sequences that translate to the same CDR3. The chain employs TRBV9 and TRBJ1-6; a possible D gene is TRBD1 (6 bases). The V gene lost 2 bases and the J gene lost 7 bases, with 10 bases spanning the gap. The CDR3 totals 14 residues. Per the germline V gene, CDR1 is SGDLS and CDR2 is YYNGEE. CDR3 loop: CASSVQGYNSPLHF. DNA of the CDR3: TGTGCCAGCAGCGTTCAGGGGTACAATTCACCCCTCCACTTT.

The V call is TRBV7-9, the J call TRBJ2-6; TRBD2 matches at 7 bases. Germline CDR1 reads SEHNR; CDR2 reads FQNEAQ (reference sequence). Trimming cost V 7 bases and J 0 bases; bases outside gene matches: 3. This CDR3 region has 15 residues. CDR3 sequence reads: CASTRGGSGANVLTF. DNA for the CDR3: TGTGCCAGCACCCGCGGGGGCTCTGGGGCCAACGTCCTGACTTTC.

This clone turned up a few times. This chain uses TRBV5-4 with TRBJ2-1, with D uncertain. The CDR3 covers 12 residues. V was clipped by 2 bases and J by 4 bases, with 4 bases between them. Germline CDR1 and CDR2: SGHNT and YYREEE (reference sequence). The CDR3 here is CASSFGYNEQFF. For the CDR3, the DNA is TGTGCCAGCAGCTTCGGGTACAATGAGCAGTTCTTC.

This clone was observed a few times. The CDR3 DNA reads TGTGCCAGCTCACTCCGGGACATTGCAACTAATGAAAAACTGTTTTTT. Protein product: CASSLRDIATNEKLFF. The chain joins TRBV18 to TRBJ1-4; D perhaps matches TRBD1 (6 bases). The CDR3 extends over 16 amino acids. From germline, CDR1 is KGHSH and CDR2 LQKENI. The V gene lost 4 bases and the J gene lost 0 bases, with 12 bases spanning the gap.

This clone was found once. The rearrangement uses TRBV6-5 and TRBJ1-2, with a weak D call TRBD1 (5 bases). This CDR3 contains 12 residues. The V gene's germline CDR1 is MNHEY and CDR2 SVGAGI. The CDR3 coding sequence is TGTGCTACACGGGGGTATAACTATGGCTACACCTTC. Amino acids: CATRGYNYGYTF.

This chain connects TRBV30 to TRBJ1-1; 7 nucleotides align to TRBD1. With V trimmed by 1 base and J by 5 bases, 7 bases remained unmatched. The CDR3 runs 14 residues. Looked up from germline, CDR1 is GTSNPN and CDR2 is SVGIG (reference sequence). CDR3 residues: CAWSGTGVWTEAFF. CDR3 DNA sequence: TGTGCCTGGAGTGGTACAGGGGTATGGACTGAAGCTTTCTTT.

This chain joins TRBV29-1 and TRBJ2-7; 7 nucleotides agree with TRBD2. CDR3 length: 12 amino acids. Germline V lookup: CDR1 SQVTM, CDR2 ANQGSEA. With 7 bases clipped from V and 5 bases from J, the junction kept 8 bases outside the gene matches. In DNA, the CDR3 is TGCAGCGGGGGCCGGGGGGACCACGAGCAGTACTTC. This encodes CSGGRGDHEQYF.

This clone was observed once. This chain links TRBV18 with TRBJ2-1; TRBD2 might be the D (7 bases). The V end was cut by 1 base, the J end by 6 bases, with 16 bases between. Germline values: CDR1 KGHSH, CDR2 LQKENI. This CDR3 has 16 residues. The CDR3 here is CASSPRGGGESNEQFF. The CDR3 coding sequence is TGTGCCAGCTCACCACGGGGAGGGGGGGAGAGCAATGAGCAGTTCTTC. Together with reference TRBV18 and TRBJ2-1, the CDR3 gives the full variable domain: NAGVMQNPRHLVRRRGQEARLRCSPMKGHSHVYWYRQLPEEGLKFMVYLQKENIIDESGMPKERFSAEFPKEGPSILRIQQVVRGDSAAYFCASSPRGGGESNEQFFGPGTRLTVL.

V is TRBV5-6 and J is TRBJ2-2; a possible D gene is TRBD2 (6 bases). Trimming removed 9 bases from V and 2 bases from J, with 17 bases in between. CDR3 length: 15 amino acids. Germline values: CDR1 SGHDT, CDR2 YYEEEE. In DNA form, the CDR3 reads TGTGCCACGGCACACGGGGGAGATAACACCGGGGAGCTGTTTTTT. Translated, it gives CATAHGGDNTGELFF.

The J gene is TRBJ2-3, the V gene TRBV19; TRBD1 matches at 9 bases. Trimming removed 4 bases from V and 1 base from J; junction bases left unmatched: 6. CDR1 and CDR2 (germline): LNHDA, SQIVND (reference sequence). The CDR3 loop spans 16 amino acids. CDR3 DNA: TGTGCCAGTAGTAACAACAGGGGGCATGGCACAGATACGCAGTATTTT. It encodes CASSNNRGHGTDTQYF.

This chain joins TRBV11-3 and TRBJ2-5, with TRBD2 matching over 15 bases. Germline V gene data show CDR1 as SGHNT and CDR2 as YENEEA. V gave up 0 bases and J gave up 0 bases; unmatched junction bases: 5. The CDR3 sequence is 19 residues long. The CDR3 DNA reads TGTGCCAGCAGCTTAGAGGGGACTAGCGGGAGGCCATACCAAGAGACCCAGTACTTC. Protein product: CASSLEGTSGRPYQETQYF.

The CDR3 protein is CASSAGQPSMNTEAFF. The CDR3 DNA reads TGCGCCAGCAGCGCCGGACAGCCAAGCATGAACACTGAAGCTTTCTTT. The chain carries TRBV5-1 and TRBJ1-1, with a possible D match to TRBD1 (6 bases). Between the trimmed V and J ends, which lost 4 bases and 0 bases, there was a span of 16 bases. CDR1 SGHRS and CDR2 YFSETQ come from the germline V gene. The CDR3 runs 16 residues.

The CDR3 is CASSLEGEGYTF. CDR3 in DNA: TGCGCCAGCAGCTTGGAGGGAGAGGGCTACACCTTC. The V gene is TRBV5-1, the J gene TRBJ1-2; D call uncertain. V lost 0 bases, J lost 8 bases, and 8 bases lay in between. Germline V gene data show CDR1 as SGHRS and CDR2 as YFSETQ. The CDR3 is 12 amino acids.

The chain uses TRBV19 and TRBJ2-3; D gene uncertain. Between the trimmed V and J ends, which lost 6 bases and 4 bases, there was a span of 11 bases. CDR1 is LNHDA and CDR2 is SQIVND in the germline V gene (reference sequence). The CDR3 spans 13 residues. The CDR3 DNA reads TGTGCCAGTAGCCCCCCTAGAGCAGATACGCAGTATTTT. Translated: CASSPPRADTQYF.